The clone carrying this T cell receptor beta chain was seen repeatedly, ten times or more. Germline V gene lookup returns CDR1 SGHKS and CDR2 YYEKEE (reference sequence). The CDR3 loop spans 15 amino acids. The junction had 3 bases not matched to a gene; V was cut back by 3 bases and J by 1 base. Graves' hyperthyroidism was deemed stable given no ophthalmopathy progression within 18 months. Hyperthyroidism in the patients, aged 18 to 65, was newly diagnosed and under 2 months in duration. The CDR3 regions of TCR beta were amplified from RNA transcripts. Using the HTBI primer set, a first-round RT-PCR was run on the TCR CDR3. TCRdb ran MiXCR on the multiplex PCR reads and lists one entry per CDR3 protein. The data contain under 450,000 distinct CDR3 sequences, around 16% of them seen just once; the ten biggest clones take up roughly 14%. The data stem from a study of T cells in Graves' hyperthyroidism and ophthalmopathy.

The V call is TRBV5-5, the J call TRBJ1-4, with TRBD1 matching over 7 bases. Sequencing used blood. The origin of this receptor is a woman aged 18-29 years with Graves' hyperthyroidism. The chain's CDR3 is CASSWGQLTNEKLFF. For the CDR3, the DNA is TGTGCCAGCAGCTGGGGACAGTTAACTAATGAAAAACTGTTTTTT.